The 9 T cell receptor beta chains below were found in one sample sequenced in a study of immune characterization of retroperitoneal liposarcoma. TCRdb processed the PCR reads anew with MiXCR; each CDR3 protein has one entry. The sample has about 2,300 distinct CDR3 sequences, roughly 25% seen once. Sequencing used tumor tissue. Receptors were obtained from a male donor with retroperitoneal liposarcoma.

V and J are TRBV10-2 and TRBJ2-1; D possibly corresponds to TRBD1 (5 bases). Germline CDR1 and CDR2: WSHSY and SAAADI. This CDR3 comprises 15 residues. The V gene lost 4 bases and the J gene lost 0 bases, with 10 bases spanning the gap. The CDR3 DNA is TGCGCCAGCAGTGGTCTTGACAGCTCCTACAATGAGCAGTTCTTC. Residues: CASSGLDSSYNEQFF.

This clonotype is termed medium-sized. The rearrangement joins TRBV12-3 or TRBV12-4 to TRBJ2-1, with a possible D match to TRBD2 (5 bases). The J call could be wrong; TRBJ2-7 is a better fit for the DNA end. The CDR3 runs 17 residues. The CDR3 loop reads CASSLGDSASSYNEQYF. CDR3 bases: TGTGCCAGCAGTTTAGGGGATAGCGCCAGCTCCTACAATGAGCAGTACTTC.

This clonotype is categorized as large. The genes are TRBV12-3 or TRBV12-4 and TRBJ2-1; D not certain. This CDR3 is built from 13 residues. Trimming pared 7 bases from V and 7 bases from J, leaving 14 bases between. CDR3 amino acids: CASTPRDRNEQFF. CDR3 nucleotide sequence: TGTGCCAGCACTCCCCGCGACCGGAATGAGCAGTTCTTC.

This clonotype was seen only a few times. With a much larger clone just one base away, this may be a read error. CDR3 DNA: TGTGCCAGCAGCTTAACAGTGGCCTACGAGCAGTTCTTC. Protein sequence: CASSLTVAYEQFF. The chain recombines TRBV11-3 with TRBJ2-1; D gene unclear. Germline V lookup: CDR1 SGHNT, CDR2 YENEEA. CDR3 length: 13 amino acids. The ends were cut back, 2 bases at V and 10 bases at J, with 12 bases in the middle.

The rearrangement joins TRBV6-5 to TRBJ2-5; 7 bases align to TRBD2. The CDR3 runs 13 residues. Germline V gene data show CDR1 as MNHEY and CDR2 as SVGAGI. The J segment lost 5 bases and the V segment lost 6 bases, leaving 6 bases of the junction unmatched. The CDR3 region is CASSLGGWETQYF. Written as DNA, the CDR3 is TGTGCCAGCAGCCTGGGGGGGTGGGAGACCCAGTACTTC.

The gene calls are TRBV6-1 and TRBJ2-5, with unresolved D. Between the trimmed V and J ends, which lost 5 bases and 3 bases, there was a span of 7 bases. CDR1 is MNHNS, CDR2 SASEGT, per germline. The CDR3 contains 12 residues. The CDR3 DNA reads TGTGCCAGCAGTCCCGAAGAAGAGACCCAGTACTTC. This sequence encodes CASSPEEETQYF.

The CDR3, as DNA: TGCGCCAGCAGCCCGGGACTAGCGCCCCAAGAGACCCAGTACTTC. Its protein product is CASSPGLAPQETQYF. The chain employs TRBV10-1 and TRBJ2-5; 10 bases fit TRBD2. CDR1 is WNHNN, CDR2 SYGVQD, per germline (reference sequence). V gave up 6 bases and J gave up 1 base; unmatched junction bases: 5. The CDR3 consists of 15 residues.

By its share, this clonotype is large. The rearrangement links TRBV7-2 to TRBJ2-1; 10 positions match TRBD2. CDR3 length: 16 amino acids. The trim removed 3 bases at V and 0 bases at J, leaving 2 bases unmatched. Germline V gene data show CDR1 as SGHTA and CDR2 as FQGNSA. In DNA form, the CDR3 reads TGTGCCAGCAGCTTTCCTAGCGGGAGCTCCTACAATGAGCAGTTCTTC. Amino acids: CASSFPSGSSYNEQFF.

By sample fraction, this clonotype is medium-sized (0.01 to 0.1%). The rearrangement joins TRBV10-2 to TRBJ2-1; 7 bases align to TRBD2. The CDR3 has 16 residues. Germline lookup yields CDR1 WSHSY and CDR2 SAAADI. The junction had 15 bases not matched to a gene; V was cut back by 3 bases and J by 10 bases. CDR3 sequence reads: CASSESSGLIGSEQFF. Written as DNA, the CDR3 is TGCGCCAGCAGTGAAAGTAGCGGGCTTATAGGCTCCGAGCAGTTCTTC.